This T cell receptor beta chain emerged from a study of T cells after yellow fever vaccination. Whole-study context: The authors prepared low-cell-number fractions using SMART-Seq v4 Ultra Low Input. General study points: Booster sampling recovered most clones from primary vaccination (approximately 97% CD4, around 90% CD8).

Germline values: CDR1 SQVTM, CDR2 ANQGSEA. With 8 bases clipped from V and 2 bases from J, the junction kept 12 bases outside the gene matches. This CDR3 is built from 15 residues. TCRdb analysed the 5' RACE reads with MiXCR anew, one entry per CDR3 protein. The repertoire holds hundreds of thousands of distinct CDR3 sequences, with 10% to 15% as singletons. This clonotype was observed at least ten times. Its antigen is still unknown. The chain employs TRBV29-1 and TRBJ2-3, with 8 bases that match TRBD1. This TCR derives from a young man who received the YFV17D yellow fever vaccine. Source: PBMCs, taken on the day of the yellow fever booster vaccination. The chain's CDR3 is CSTRGKQGATDTQYF. CDR3 sequence (DNA): TGCAGCACCAGGGGGAAGCAGGGGGCCACAGATACGCAGTATTTT.